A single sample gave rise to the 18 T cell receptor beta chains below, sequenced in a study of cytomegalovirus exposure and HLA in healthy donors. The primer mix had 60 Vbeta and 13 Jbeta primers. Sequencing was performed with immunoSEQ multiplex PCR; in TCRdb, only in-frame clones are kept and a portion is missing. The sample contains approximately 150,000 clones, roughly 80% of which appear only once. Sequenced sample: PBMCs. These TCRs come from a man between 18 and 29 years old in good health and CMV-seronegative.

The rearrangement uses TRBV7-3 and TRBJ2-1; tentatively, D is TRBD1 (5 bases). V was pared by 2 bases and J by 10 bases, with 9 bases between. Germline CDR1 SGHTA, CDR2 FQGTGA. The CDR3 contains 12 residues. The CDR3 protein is CASSLGASEQFF. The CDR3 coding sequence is TGTGCCAGCAGCTTAGGGGCCAGCGAGCAGTTCTTC.

The CDR3 nucleotides are TGTGCCAGTAGTAAGGCGGCTAGCACAGATACGCAGTATTTT. This codes for CASSKAASTDTQYF. The V gene is TRBV19, the J gene TRBJ2-3; D is ambiguous. Germline lookup yields CDR1 LNHDA and CDR2 SQIVND (reference sequence). This CDR3 contains 14 residues. Trimming stripped 4 bases from V and 0 bases from J, with 8 bases between.

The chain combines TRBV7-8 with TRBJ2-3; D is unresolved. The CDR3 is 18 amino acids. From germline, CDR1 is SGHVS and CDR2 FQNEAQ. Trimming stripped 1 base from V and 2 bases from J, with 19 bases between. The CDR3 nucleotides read TGTGCCAGCAGCTTAGACAGTGTGGGCCTCCGGAACACAGATACGCAGTATTTT. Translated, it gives CASSLDSVGLRNTDTQYF.

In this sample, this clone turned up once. The CDR3 spells CASSQTGGTQYF. The CDR3 DNA sequence: TGCGCCAGCAGCCAAACAGGGGGTACGCAGTATTTT. This rearrangement joins TRBV4-3 to TRBJ2-3, with 8 nucleotides matching TRBD1. Per germline, CDR1 LGHNA and CDR2 YSLEER. The CDR3 covers 12 residues. Germline trimming cut 2 bases from V and 8 bases from J; bases unmatched to any gene: 0.

CDR3: CASSYRDRTYNEQFF. Written as DNA, the CDR3 is TGTGCCAGCAGTTACCGGGACAGGACCTACAATGAGCAGTTCTTC. The chain has TRBV6-5 and TRBJ2-1; TRBD1 matches at 8 bases. Germline V gene lookup returns CDR1 MNHEY and CDR2 SVGAGI. This CDR3 contains 15 residues. V dropped 2 bases and J dropped 2; count of bases not matched to a gene: 2.

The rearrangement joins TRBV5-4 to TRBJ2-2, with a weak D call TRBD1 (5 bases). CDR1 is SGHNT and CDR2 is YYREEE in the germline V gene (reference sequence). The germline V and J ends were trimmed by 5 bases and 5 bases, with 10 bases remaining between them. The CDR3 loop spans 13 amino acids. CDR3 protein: CASSPGITGELFF. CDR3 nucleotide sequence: TGTGCCAGCAGTCCAGGGATTACCGGGGAGCTGTTTTTT.

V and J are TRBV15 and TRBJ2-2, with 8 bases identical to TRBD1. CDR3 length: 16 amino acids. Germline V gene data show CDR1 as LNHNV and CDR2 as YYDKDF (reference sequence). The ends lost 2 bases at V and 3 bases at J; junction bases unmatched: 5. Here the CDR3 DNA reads TGTGCCACCAGCAGAATGGACAGGGTCGACACCGGGGAGCTGTTTTTT. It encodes CATSRMDRVDTGELFF. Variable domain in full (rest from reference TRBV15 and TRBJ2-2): DAMVIQNPRYQVTQFGKPVTLSCSQTLNHNVMYWYQQKSSQAPKLLFHYYDKDFNNEADTPDNFQSRRPNTSFCFLDIRSPGLGDTAMYLCATSRMDRVDTGELFFGEGSRLTVL.

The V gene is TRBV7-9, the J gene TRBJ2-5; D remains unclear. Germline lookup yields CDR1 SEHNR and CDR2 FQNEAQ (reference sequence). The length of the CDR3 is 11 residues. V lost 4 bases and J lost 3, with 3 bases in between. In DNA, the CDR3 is TGTGCCAGCAGCTCGGAAGAGACCCAGTACTTC. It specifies CASSSEETQYF.

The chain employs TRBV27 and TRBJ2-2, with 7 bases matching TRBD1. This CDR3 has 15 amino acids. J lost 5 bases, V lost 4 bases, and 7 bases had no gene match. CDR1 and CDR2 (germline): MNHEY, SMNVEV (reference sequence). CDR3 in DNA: TGTGCCAGCAGTTCCCGACAGGGCGTGACCGGGGAGCTGTTTTTT. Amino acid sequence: CASSSRQGVTGELFF.

CDR3 nucleotide sequence: TGCGCCAGCAGCTTGGGGACCGGACAGGGGGCGCAAGGCTACACCTTC. It specifies CASSLGTGQGAQGYTF. The gene calls are TRBV5-1 and TRBJ1-2; TRBD1 matches 11 bases. Trimming took 0 bases from V and 8 from J; bases not matched to a gene: 9. Germline V CDR1 and CDR2: SGHRS, YFSETQ. The CDR3 is made up of 16 amino acids.

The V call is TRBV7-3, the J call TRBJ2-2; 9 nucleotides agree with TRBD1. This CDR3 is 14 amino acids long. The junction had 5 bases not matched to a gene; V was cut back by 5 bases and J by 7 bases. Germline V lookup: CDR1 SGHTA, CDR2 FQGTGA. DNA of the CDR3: TGTGCCAGCAGCCTCGGGACAGGGCTCGGGGAGCTGTTTTTT. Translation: CASSLGTGLGELFF.

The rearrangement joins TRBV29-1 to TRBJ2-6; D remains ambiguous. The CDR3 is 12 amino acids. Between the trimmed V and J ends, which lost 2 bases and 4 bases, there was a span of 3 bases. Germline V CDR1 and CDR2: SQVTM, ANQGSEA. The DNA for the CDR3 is TGCAGCGTTGAAACAGGGGCCAACGTCCTGACTTTC. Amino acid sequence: CSVETGANVLTF.

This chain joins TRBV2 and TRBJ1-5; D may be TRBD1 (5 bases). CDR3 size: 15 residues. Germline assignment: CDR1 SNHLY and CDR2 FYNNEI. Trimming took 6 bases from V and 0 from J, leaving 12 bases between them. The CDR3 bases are TGTGCCAGCAGGACTGGACACGATAGCAATCAGCCCCAGCATTTT. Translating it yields CASRTGHDSNQPQHF.

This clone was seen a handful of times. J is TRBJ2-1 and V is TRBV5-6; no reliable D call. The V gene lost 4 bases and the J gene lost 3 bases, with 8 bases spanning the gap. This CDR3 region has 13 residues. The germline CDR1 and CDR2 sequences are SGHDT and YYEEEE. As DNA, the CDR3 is TGTGCCAGCAGCCCCCCCGGCTACAATGAGCAGTTCTTC. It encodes CASSPPGYNEQFF.

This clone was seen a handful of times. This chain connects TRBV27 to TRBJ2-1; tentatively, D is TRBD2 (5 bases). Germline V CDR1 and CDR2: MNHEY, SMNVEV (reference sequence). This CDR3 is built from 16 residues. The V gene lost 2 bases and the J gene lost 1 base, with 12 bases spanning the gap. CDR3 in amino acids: CASSLKVGVSYNEQFF. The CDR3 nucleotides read TGTGCCAGCAGTTTAAAGGTGGGAGTTTCCTACAATGAGCAGTTCTTC.

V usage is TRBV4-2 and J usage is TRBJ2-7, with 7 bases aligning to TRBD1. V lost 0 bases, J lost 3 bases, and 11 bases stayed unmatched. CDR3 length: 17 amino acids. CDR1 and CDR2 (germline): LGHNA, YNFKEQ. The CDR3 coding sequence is TGTGCCAGCAGCCAAGATGCAGGGGGAAGGGAAAACTACGAGCAGTACTTC. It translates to CASSQDAGGRENYEQYF.

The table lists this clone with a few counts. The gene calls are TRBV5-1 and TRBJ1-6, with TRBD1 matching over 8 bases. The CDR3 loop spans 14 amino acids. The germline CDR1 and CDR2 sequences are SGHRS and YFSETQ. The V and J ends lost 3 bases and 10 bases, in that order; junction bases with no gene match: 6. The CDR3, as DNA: TGCGCCAGCAGCTACGGACAGGGAGACTCACCCCTCCACTTT. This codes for CASSYGQGDSPLHF. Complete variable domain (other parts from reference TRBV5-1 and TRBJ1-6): KAGVTQTPRYLIKTRGQQVTLSCSPISGHRSVSWYQQTPGQGLQFLFEYFSETQRNKGNFPGRFSGRQFSNSRSEMNVSTLELGDSALYLCASSYGQGDSPLHFGNGTRLTVT.

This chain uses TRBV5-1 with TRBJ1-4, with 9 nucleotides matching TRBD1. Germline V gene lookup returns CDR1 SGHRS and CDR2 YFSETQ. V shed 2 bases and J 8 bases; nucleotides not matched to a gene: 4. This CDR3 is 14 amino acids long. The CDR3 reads CASSLQGAWEKLFF. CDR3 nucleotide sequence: TGCGCCAGCAGCTTACAGGGGGCATGGGAAAAACTGTTTTTT. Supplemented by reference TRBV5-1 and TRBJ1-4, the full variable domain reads KAGVTQTPRYLIKTRGQQVTLSCSPISGHRSVSWYQQTPGQGLQFLFEYFSETQRNKGNFPGRFSGRQFSNSRSEMNVSTLELGDSALYLCASSLQGAWEKLFFGSGTQLSVL.